Listed below are T cell receptor beta chains from one sample, sequenced in a study of T cell responses to AZD1222 COVID-19 vaccine. Generated by immunoSEQ multiplex PCR, the TCRdb table keeps only in-frame clones and is missing some. Here the sample spans roughly 77,000 clones, approximately 90% being singletons. Sequenced here: peripheral blood, sampled on day 0 of MenACWY control vaccination. The source is an adult in good health. Each CDR3 is given with its conserved first and last residue. A D gene is named only where the DNA matches it firmly. Clone size appears in some rows only: once, few, many, or a class for an expanded clone.

TRBJ1-3	TRBV5-1	.	.	CASSYPGSGNTIYF	TGCGCCAGCAGCTACCCAGGCTCTGGAAACACCATATATTTT
TRBJ2-5	TRBV7-2	.	.	CASSLWGQRETQYF	TGTGCCAGCAGCTTATGGGGGCAACGGGAGACCCAGTACTTC
TRBJ2-2	TRBV7-2	.	.	CASSPRELKAGELFF	TGTGCCAGCAGCCCGAGGGAACTAAAGGCCGGGGAGCTGTTTTTT
TRBJ2-1	TRBV2	.	TRBD2	CASSYGLAVKNEQFF	TGTGCCAGCAGCTACGGACTAGCGGTGAAAAATGAGCAGTTCTTC
TRBJ2-7	TRBV11-2	once	TRBD1	CASRSGTGVYEQYF	TGTGCCAGCAGGTCCGGGACAGGGGTATACGAGCAGTACTTC
TRBJ1-1	TRBV28	.	.	CASVRRGPTEAFF	TGTGCCAGCGTCCGGCGGGGACCCACTGAAGCTTTCTTT
TRBJ2-5	TRBV29-1	once	.	CSVQQPGVQETQYF	TGCAGCGTTCAACAACCAGGGGTACAAGAGACCCAGTACTTC
TRBJ2-7	TRBV25-1	.	TRBD1	CASSHGQGASYEQYF	TGTGCCAGCAGTCATGGACAGGGGGCCTCCTACGAGCAGTACTTC
TRBJ1-6	TRBV7-9	.	.	CASSPANWGGNSPLHF	TGTGCCAGCAGCCCGGCGAATTGGGGCGGTAATTCACCCCTCCACTTT
TRBJ1-4	TRBV2	.	TRBD1	CASRRQGSNEKLFF	TGTGCCAGCAGGAGACAGGGATCTAATGAAAAACTGTTTTTT
TRBJ2-7	TRBV6-6	once	.	CASALDEGPYEQYF	TGTGCCAGCGCTCTCGATGAGGGGCCCTACGAGCAGTACTTC
TRBJ2-3	TRBV14	.	.	CASSQYLSDSDTQYF	TGTGCCAGCAGCCAATACCTGTCGGATTCAGATACGCAGTATTTT
TRBJ1-6	TRBV4-3	.	TRBD1	CASSRNTGGPSSGSPLHF	TGCGCCAGCAGCCGGAATACAGGGGGCCCCTCCTCGGGGTCACCCCTCCACTTT
TRBJ2-7	TRBV12-3/TRBV12-4	.	.	CASSQSSYEQYF	TGTGCCAGCAGTCAAAGCTCCTACGAGCAGTACTTC
TRBJ2-2	TRBV24-1	.	.	CATSTSSTNTGELFF	TGTGCCACCAGTACTAGCAGTACGAACACCGGGGAGCTGTTTTTT
TRBJ2-2	TRBV7-3	.	TRBD1	CASSSPGQGGTGELFF	TGTGCCAGCAGCTCACCGGGACAGGGGGGGACCGGGGAGCTGTTTTTT